This T cell receptor (beta chain) was observed in a study of cytomegalovirus exposure and HLA in healthy donors. This clone was counted between two and nine times. The antigen remains unidentified. CDR1 is MDHEN, CDR2 SYDVKM, per germline. Trimming removed 4 bases from V and 2 bases from J; junction bases left unmatched: 5. This CDR3 comprises 14 residues. Study observations and caveats: Some public TCRs appeared in many individuals, while most sequences were rare.

PCR was performed using 60 Vbeta and 13 Jbeta primers. In the original processing: In a later analysis, 10 million to 11 million of 60 million to 80 million unique beta chains occurred in at least two donors. Assay: immunoSEQ multiplex PCR; the TCRdb copy retains only in-frame clones and omits some. That table furnishes V, J and clone size, whereas the DNA furnished D and trimming. Here the sample spans 130,000 or so clones, about three quarters being singletons. The receptor was isolated from a man aged 35 to 55 in good health and CMV-seronegative. The rearrangement joins TRBV28 to TRBJ2-7, with 7 bases matching TRBD1. What was sequenced was PBMCs. CDR3 region: CASSYRGGPYEQYF. CDR3 nucleotide sequence: TGTGCCAGCAGTTACAGGGGCGGACCCTACGAGCAGTACTTC.